What follows is one T cell receptor beta chain and its context. Original methodology: The assay estimated nucleated cells by amplifying reference gene primers. TCRdb's copy holds only in-frame clones and misses some; the assay was immunoSEQ multiplex PCR. V, J and clone size were drawn from that table, and D and trimming were deduced from the DNA. The sample shows 540,000 or so clones, less than 90% of them seen only once. This sample was included in a study of blood T cell repertoires in COVID-19. This CDR3 is built from 14 residues. V was cut by 3 bases and J by 8 bases, with 17 bases left in between. Looked up from germline, CDR1 is SGDLS and CDR2 is YYNGEE.

The chain employs TRBV9 and TRBJ1-2; D unresolved. The receptor was isolated from a woman between 45 and 65 years old with COVID-19, enrolled during active disease. The sample comprised peripheral blood. In DNA, the CDR3 is TGTGCCAGCAGCGCCCCGCCGGGTGATCGGGGCTACACCTTC. Protein: CASSAPPGDRGYTF. The whole variable domain, remainder taken from reference TRBV9 and TRBJ1-2, is DSGVTQTPKHLITATGQRVTLRCSPRSGDLSVYWYQQSLDQGLQFLIQYYNGEERAKGNILERFSAQQFPDLHSELNLSSLELGDSALYFCASSAPPGDRGYTFGSGTRLTVV.